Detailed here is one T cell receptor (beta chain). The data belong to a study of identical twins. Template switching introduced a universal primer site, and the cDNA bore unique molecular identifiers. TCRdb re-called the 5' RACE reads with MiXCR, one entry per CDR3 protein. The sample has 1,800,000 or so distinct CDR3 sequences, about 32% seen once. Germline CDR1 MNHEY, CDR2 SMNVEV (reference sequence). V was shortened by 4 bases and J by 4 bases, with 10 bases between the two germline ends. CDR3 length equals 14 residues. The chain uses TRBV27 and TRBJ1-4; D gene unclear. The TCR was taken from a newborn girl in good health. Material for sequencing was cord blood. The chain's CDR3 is CASSSRGFNEKLFF. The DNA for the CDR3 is TGTGCCAGCAGTTCACGGGGTTTTAATGAAAAACTGTTTTTT.